Each of the 23 T cell receptor beta chains below was sequenced from the same sample in a study of shared clonotypes between healthy human individuals. Generated by immunoSEQ multiplex PCR, the TCRdb table keeps only in-frame clones and is missing some. The table shows 800,000 or so clones, with approximately 97% occurring only once. Naive CD8 cells, CD45RO-negative and positively selected for CCR7, excluded terminally differentiated effector memory CD45RA+ cells. The sequenced material came from naive CD8+ T cells sorted from blood. These receptors were collected from a man aged 25 to 45 in good health.

The rearrangement links TRBV7-8 to TRBJ2-7, with D maybe TRBD1 (6 bases). Germline values: CDR1 SGHVS, CDR2 FQNEAQ. V lost 4 bases and J 1 base, leaving 11 bases between the germline ends. This CDR3 spans 14 amino acids. CDR3 nucleotide sequence: TGTGCCAGCAGCTCCGGGACATATTCCTACGAGCAGTACTTC. It translates to CASSSGTYSYEQYF.

V gene TRBV5-6 combines with J gene TRBJ2-3; TRBD2 aligns across 12 bases. V lost 4 bases and J lost 7; bases outside the gene matches: 13. Germline values: CDR1 SGHDT, CDR2 YYEEEE. This CDR3 has 17 residues. This CDR3 reads CASSHPTTSGSGHTQYF. The CDR3 nucleotides read TGTGCCAGCAGCCATCCCACGACTAGCGGGAGTGGTCATACGCAGTATTTT.

The chain is built from TRBV27 and TRBJ2-1; 7 bases are shared with TRBD1. The junction had 2 bases not matched to a gene; V was cut back by 4 bases and J by 8 bases. The CDR3 has 12 residues. Germline V gene data show CDR1 as MNHEY and CDR2 as SMNVEV (reference sequence). The CDR3 DNA sequence: TGTGCCAGCAGTTCACAGGGGTATGAGCAGTTCTTC. It codes for CASSSQGYEQFF.

The chain has TRBV7-9 and TRBJ2-7, with TRBD1 matching over 8 bases. This CDR3 is built from 14 residues. Germline lookup yields CDR1 SEHNR and CDR2 FQNEAQ (reference sequence). Germline trimming cut 5 bases from V and 5 bases from J; bases unmatched to any gene: 8. As DNA, the CDR3 is TGTGCCAGCAGCACCGGACAGGGCTCTAACGAGCAGTACTTC. Its translation is CASSTGQGSNEQYF. Based on the CDR3 plus reference TRBV7-9 and TRBJ2-7, the full variable domain is DTGVSQNPRHKITKRGQNVTFRCDPISEHNRLYWYRQTLGQGPEFLTYFQNEAQLEKSRLLSDRFSAERPKGSFSTLEIQRTEQGDSAMYLCASSTGQGSNEQYFGPGTRLTVT.

The J gene is TRBJ2-3, the V gene TRBV30, with TRBD2 identical over 13 bases. Germline V CDR1 and CDR2: GTSNPN, SVGIG (reference sequence). With V trimmed by 4 bases and J by 3 bases, 10 bases remained unmatched. This CDR3 comprises 17 residues. The CDR3 sequence: CAWMGLAGLWGTDTQYF. For the CDR3, the DNA is TGTGCCTGGATGGGACTAGCGGGATTATGGGGGACAGATACGCAGTATTTT. Supplemented by reference TRBV30 and TRBJ2-3, the full variable domain reads SQTIHQWPATLVQPVGSPLSLECTVEGTSNPNLYWYRQAAGRGLQLLFYSVGIGQISSEVPQNLSASRPQDRQFILSSKKLLLSDSGFYLCAWMGLAGLWGTDTQYFGPGTRLTVL.

V usage is TRBV7-9 and J usage is TRBJ2-5; D may correspond to TRBD1 or TRBD2 (5 bases each). The germline CDR1 and CDR2 sequences are SEHNR and FQNEAQ (reference sequence). This CDR3 comprises 15 residues. Trimming removed 5 bases at V and 5 bases at J, with 18 bases between. The CDR3 DNA follows: TGTGCCAGCAGCGCCCGAGGGGTGGGGATCGAGACCCAGTACTTC. This codes for CASSARGVGIETQYF.

The chain couples TRBV11-3 to TRBJ2-3; TRBD1 might be the D (5 bases). The CDR3 is 14 residues long. The germline gives CDR1 SGHNT, CDR2 YENEEA. Between the trimmed V and J ends, which lost 5 bases and 1 base, there was a span of 10 bases. The CDR3 sequence: CASSQGSGTDTQYF. The CDR3 DNA reads as TGTGCCAGCAGCCAGGGTAGTGGCACAGATACGCAGTATTTT. The whole variable domain, filled in from reference TRBV11-3 and TRBJ2-3, reads EAGVVQSPRYKIIEKKQPVAFWCNPISGHNTLYWYLQNLGQGPELLIRYENEEAVDDSQLPKDRFSAERLKGVDSTLKIQPAELGDSAVYLCASSQGSGTDTQYFGPGTRLTVL.

V is TRBV30 and J is TRBJ2-5, with D perhaps TRBD2 (6 bases). The CDR3 is 14 residues long. Trimming removed 1 base from V and 5 bases from J, with 14 bases in between. CDR1 and CDR2 from the germline V gene are GTSNPN and SVGIG (reference sequence). Written as DNA, the CDR3 is TGTGCCTGGAGTGAGGCGGGACTTGAGGAGACCCAGTACTTC. Translation: CAWSEAGLEETQYF.

The rearrangement joins TRBV4-1 to TRBJ2-3; D perhaps matches TRBD2 (5 bases). Germline V gene data show CDR1 as MGHRA and CDR2 as YSYEKL. V lost 0 bases, J lost 9 bases, and 10 bases lay in between. There are 13 residues in the CDR3. CDR3 loop: CASSQDRLSTQYF. DNA for the CDR3: TGCGCCAGCAGCCAAGATCGACTATCAACGCAGTATTTT.

This chain links TRBV9 with TRBJ2-1; maybe TRBD1 (6 bases). Germline assignment: CDR1 SGDLS and CDR2 YYNGEE. The CDR3 has 12 amino acids. Trimming left V 3 bases short and J 7 bases short, with 8 bases between. CDR3 nucleotide sequence: TGTGCCAGCAGCGCCAGGGGAAATGAGCAGTTCTTC. Encoded protein: CASSARGNEQFF.

In this sample, this clone turned up once. The chain links TRBV11-2 to TRBJ2-7; D not resolved. The CDR3 runs 13 residues. The germline gives CDR1 SGHAT, CDR2 FQNNGV. V was trimmed by 1 base and J by 2 bases, leaving 6 bases between them. The CDR3 DNA sequence: TGTGCCAGCAGCTTAGTCGGCCCCTACGAGCAGTACTTC. It encodes CASSLVGPYEQYF.

Notes on this clone: Other DNA sequences from this sample encode an identical CDR3 as well. The V and J genes are TRBV5-1 and TRBJ2-2; TRBD2 might be the D (5 bases). Trimming stripped 0 bases from V and 4 bases from J, with 7 bases between. Germline values: CDR1 SGHRS, CDR2 YFSETQ. The CDR3 totals 14 residues. The CDR3 sequence is CASSLEGGTGELFF. DNA of the CDR3: TGCGCCAGCAGCTTGGAAGGAGGCACCGGGGAGCTGTTTTTT.

The V and J genes are TRBV13 and TRBJ2-7; TRBD1 matches 7 bases. Germline loops: CDR1 PRHDT, CDR2 FYEKMQ (reference sequence). V lost 4 bases, J lost 4 bases, and 7 bases stayed unmatched. The CDR3 spans 14 residues. The CDR3 protein is CASSSTGDLYEQYF. CDR3 sequence (DNA): TGTGCCAGCAGCTCTACAGGGGACCTGTACGAGCAGTACTTC.

Here the CDR3 DNA reads TGCGCCAGCAGCCAGGTTCCTGGGGACAGTCCATTACATGGCTACACCTTC. This encodes CASSQVPGDSPLHGYTF. This rearrangement joins TRBV4-1 to TRBJ1-2; 7 bases agree with TRBD1. The V segment lost 3 bases and the J segment 6 bases; nucleotides outside the gene matches: 16. The CDR3 has 17 residues. Germline CDR1 is MGHRA and CDR2 is YSYEKL.

This clone was detected once. The gene calls are TRBV10-1 and TRBJ2-1, with 8 bases identical to TRBD1. The germline CDR1 and CDR2 sequences are WNHNN and SYGVQD (reference sequence). This CDR3 contains 15 residues. The ends lost 6 bases at V and 0 bases at J; junction bases unmatched: 4. CDR3 nucleotides: TGCGCCAGCAGCGACAGGGGCAACTCCTACAATGAGCAGTTCTTC. Translating gives CASSDRGNSYNEQFF.

This chain links TRBV6-1 with TRBJ2-7; 9 bases are shared with TRBD1. The V segment lost 5 bases and the J segment 5 bases; nucleotides outside the gene matches: 7. The CDR3 covers 14 residues. Looked up from germline, CDR1 is MNHNS and CDR2 is SASEGT. The CDR3 DNA is TGTGCCAGCAGTCCTCGGGACAGGGTCCACGAGCAGTACTTC. Its translation is CASSPRDRVHEQYF.

On this clone itself: Within the sample, other DNA sequences also encode this same CDR3. The rearrangement links TRBV7-9 to TRBJ2-7; D may be TRBD1 (5 bases). The CDR3 has 14 amino acids. V shed 1 base and J shed 5 bases, with 12 bases lying between them. Germline V gene sequence: CDR1 SEHNR, CDR2 FQNEAQ (reference sequence). CDR3 in amino acids: CASSLGDSWNEQYF. CDR3 nucleotides: TGTGCCAGCAGCTTAGGAGACAGCTGGAACGAGCAGTACTTC.

The count of this clone is one. This chain uses TRBV4-3 with TRBJ2-1; D is perhaps TRBD1 or TRBD2 (5 bases each). Germline V CDR1 and CDR2: LGHNA, YSLEER. CDR3 length: 15 amino acids. V shed 1 base and J shed 4 bases, with 11 bases lying between them. This chain's CDR3 is CASSQAGDPYNEQFF. CDR3 bases: TGCGCCAGCAGCCAAGCCGGGGACCCGTACAATGAGCAGTTCTTC.

The chain joins TRBV13 to TRBJ2-1; 8 nucleotides match TRBD2. Losses at the gene ends were 7 bases for V and 3 bases for J; bases not matched to a gene: 8. Germline CDR1 is PRHDT and CDR2 is FYEKMQ (reference sequence). The CDR3 totals 15 residues. As DNA, the CDR3 is TGTGCCAGCACCGGAGGCGGGGGGATCTACAATGAGCAGTTCTTC. Translated, it gives CASTGGGGIYNEQFF.

The chain recombines TRBV15 with TRBJ2-1; D is unresolved. The V gene's germline CDR1 is LNHNV and CDR2 YYDKDF (reference sequence). CDR3 size: 13 residues. V lost 3 bases to trimming and J lost 8 bases, with 11 bases between them. CDR3 coding DNA: TGTGCCACCAGCAGGCGAATAGAGGATGAGCAGTTCTTC. Translating it yields CATSRRIEDEQFF. Full variable domain (remainder filled in from reference TRBV15 and TRBJ2-1): DAMVIQNPRYQVTQFGKPVTLSCSQTLNHNVMYWYQQKSSQAPKLLFHYYDKDFNNEADTPDNFQSRRPNTSFCFLDIRSPGLGDTAMYLCATSRRIEDEQFFGPGTRLTVL.

The CDR3 is CASSEYDRVDTEAFF. The CDR3 DNA reads as TGTGCCAGCAGTGAATATGACAGGGTTGACACTGAAGCTTTCTTT. V usage is TRBV25-1 and J usage is TRBJ1-1; 7 nucleotides align to TRBD1. V lost 0 bases to trimming and J lost 3 bases; unmatched junction nucleotides: 4. Germline CDR1 reads MGHDK; CDR2 reads SYGVNS. CDR3 size: 15 residues.

The gene calls are TRBV27 and TRBJ2-1; no firm D call. The CDR3 covers 14 residues. Looked up from germline, CDR1 is MNHEY and CDR2 is SMNVEV (reference sequence). Trimming took 1 base from V and 5 from J, leaving 9 bases between them. The CDR3 coding sequence is TGTGCCAGCAGTTTATTAGGGCTGCACAATGAGCAGTTCTTC. Residues: CASSLLGLHNEQFF.

The chain uses TRBV14 and TRBJ2-2; D is uncertain. This CDR3 comprises 15 residues. V was pared by 0 bases and J by 1 base, with 6 bases between. The germline V gene encodes CDR1 SGHDN and CDR2 FVKESK. The chain's CDR3 is CASSQEKQNTGELFF. The CDR3 DNA sequence: TGTGCCAGCAGCCAAGAAAAACAGAACACCGGGGAGCTGTTTTTT.